Listed below are T cell receptor beta chains from one sample, sequenced in a study of beta chain features in type 1 diabetes. Produced via immunoSEQ multiplex PCR; TCRdb's table is partial and in-frame only. The sample carries under 350,000 clones, about 23% recorded once. Sequencing input: naive CD4+ T cells from blood. The receptors here all came from a woman aged 25 to 39 with type 1 diabetes. The CDR3 runs from the conserved cysteine through the conserved F or W. The order of the fields is J gene, D gene, V gene, clone size, CDR3 protein, CDR3 DNA. The D gene is left open where the match is weak. Expanded clones are given a class, and other clones once, few, many or no size at all.

>TRBJ2-1|.|TRBV27|few
CASSALISYNEQFF
TGTGCCAGCAGTGCCCTAATCTCCTACAATGAGCAGTTCTTC
>TRBJ2-7|.|TRBV11-2|.
CASSYDRAYEQYF
TGTGCCAGCAGCTACGACAGAGCCTACGAGCAGTACTTC
>TRBJ2-1|TRBD2|TRBV7-9|.
CASSTGLAGGNNEQFF
TGTGCCAGCAGCACGGGACTAGCGGGAGGGAACAATGAGCAGTTCTTC
>TRBJ2-7|TRBD2|TRBV28|few
CASSSPRLAGGTYEQYF
TGTGCCAGCAGTTCCCCCAGACTAGCGGGAGGCACCTACGAGCAGTACTTC
>TRBJ2-1|.|TRBV7-9|.
CASSPGRSYNEQFF
TGTGCCAGCAGCCCAGGGCGCTCCTACAATGAGCAGTTCTTC
>TRBJ1-2|.|TRBV7-2|.
CASSLETIGGSGYTF
TGTGCCAGCAGCTTAGAGACCATCGGGGGAAGTGGCTACACCTTC
>TRBJ2-1|TRBD2|TRBV6-1|.
CASRLAGNYNEQFF
TGTGCCAGCCGACTAGCGGGGAATTACAATGAGCAGTTCTTC
>TRBJ2-3|TRBD1|TRBV18|.
CASSRPGQGMDTQYF
TGTGCCAGCTCACGCCCTGGACAGGGGATGGATACGCAGTATTTT
>TRBJ2-3|TRBD1|TRBV10-3|.
CAISETGGGIASTDTQYF
TGTGCCATCAGCGAGACAGGGGGCGGAATCGCGAGCACAGATACGCAGTATTTT
>TRBJ1-2|.|TRBV25-1|few
CASSELEQGSGYTF
TGTGCCAGCAGTGAATTGGAACAGGGAAGTGGCTACACCTTC
>TRBJ1-1|.|TRBV11-3|few
CASAPRGDTEAFF
TGTGCCAGCGCCCCCCGGGGGGACACTGAAGCTTTCTTT
>TRBJ2-5|.|TRBV29-1|.
CSVERDGPRADF
TGCAGCGTTGAAAGGGATGGACCGAGGGCGGACTTC
>TRBJ2-1|TRBD2|TRBV10-3|few
CAIRGLAGNNEQFF
TGTGCCATCAGGGGACTAGCGGGAAACAATGAGCAGTTCTTC
>TRBJ1-1|TRBD1|TRBV6-1|once
CASSEMTGGNTEAFF
TGTGCCAGCAGTGAGATGACAGGGGGGAACACTGAAGCTTTCTTT
>TRBJ1-5|TRBD1|TRBV18|.
CASSLGQGSDQPQHF
TGTGCCAGCTCGCTCGGACAGGGGTCAGATCAGCCCCAGCATTTT
>TRBJ2-5|TRBD2|TRBV2|few
CASESLAGGQETQYF
TGTGCCAGCGAGTCTCTAGCGGGAGGCCAAGAGACCCAGTACTTC
>TRBJ2-7|.|TRBV5-6|.
CASSLVATYEQYF
TGTGCCAGCAGCTTGGTAGCTACCTACGAGCAGTACTTC
>TRBJ2-5|TRBD1|TRBV6-5|.
CASSFTGVVETQYF
TGTGCCAGCAGTTTCACAGGGGTTGTGGAGACCCAGTACTTC
>TRBJ2-3|TRBD1|TRBV5-6|few
CASRPTGRTDTQYF
TGTGCCAGCAGACCGACAGGGCGCACAGATACGCAGTATTTT
>TRBJ2-5|TRBD2|TRBV30|.
CAWSVRREVGETQYF
TGTGCCTGGAGTGTAAGGCGGGAGGTGGGAGAGACCCAGTACTTC
>TRBJ2-7|TRBD2|TRBV9|.
CASSARLAAFSYEQYF
TGTGCCAGCAGCGCCCGACTAGCGGCATTCTCCTACGAGCAGTACTTC
>TRBJ2-3|.|TRBV14|.
CASFIITDTQYF
TGTGCCAGTTTTATAATCACAGATACGCAGTATTTT
>TRBJ2-1|.|TRBV7-3|few
CASSPPGLKNNEQFF
TGTGCCAGCAGCCCCCCGGGACTGAAGAACAATGAGCAGTTCTTC
>TRBJ2-2|TRBD1|TRBV6-5|.
CASRKQGDTGELFF
TGTGCCAGCAGGAAACAGGGGGATACCGGGGAGCTGTTTTTT
>TRBJ2-7|.|TRBV29-1|.
CSVGGYFNEQYF
TGCAGCGTTGGAGGGTATTTCAACGAGCAGTACTTC
>TRBJ1-2|.|TRBV20-1|few
CSGTGSYGYTF
TGCAGTGGTACAGGGAGCTATGGCTACACCTTC
>TRBJ1-5|TRBD1|TRBV7-9|few
CASSPGQFSNQPQHF
TGTGCCAGCAGCCCGGGACAGTTTAGCAATCAGCCCCAGCATTTT
>TRBJ1-2|.|TRBV27|.
CASRTALGYGYTF
TGTGCCAGCAGAACAGCTCTGGGCTATGGCTACACCTTC
>TRBJ2-2|.|TRBV5-6|.
CASSLPGGELFF
TGTGCCAGCAGCTTGCCGGGCGGGGAGCTGTTTTTT
>TRBJ2-7|.|TRBV6-1|.
CASTTQHYEQYF
TGTGCCAGCACGACACAGCATTACGAGCAGTACTTC
>TRBJ2-1|TRBD2|TRBV29-1|few
CSVEDLAGAYNEQFF
TGCAGCGTTGAAGATCTAGCGGGAGCATACAATGAGCAGTTCTTC
>TRBJ2-7|.|TRBV5-4|.
CASSLSGTPYEQYF
TGTGCCAGCAGCTTGAGTGGGACACCCTACGAGCAGTACTTC
>TRBJ2-3|TRBD2|TRBV7-3|.
CASGKGSGSTDTQYF
TGTGCCAGCGGAAAGGGGAGCGGGAGTACCGATACGCAGTATTTT
>TRBJ2-3|.|TRBV2|few
CASSKRTGSTDTQYF
TGTGCCAGCAGTAAGAGAACAGGTAGCACAGATACGCAGTATTTT
>TRBJ2-5|TRBD2|TRBV29-1|.
CSGLLAGLREQYF
TGCAGCGGCCTACTAGCGGGACTGCGGGAGCAGTACTTC
>TRBJ2-2|TRBD1|TRBV4-1|.
CASSPEAPDRAGTGELFF
TGCGCCAGCAGCCCCGAGGCACCGGACAGGGCCGGTACCGGGGAGCTGTTTTTT
>TRBJ1-3|.|TRBV6-5|few
CASSYSFTGYGNTIYF
TGTGCCAGCAGTTACTCATTTACGGGTTACGGAAACACCATATATTTT
>TRBJ2-3|TRBD2|TRBV11-3|few
CASSQASGRVPGMDTQYF
TGTGCCAGCAGCCAAGCTAGCGGGAGGGTCCCAGGGATGGATACGCAGTATTTT
>TRBJ2-1|TRBD2|TRBV5-4|.
CASSSGLAGALEQFF
TGTGCCAGCAGCTCGGGACTAGCGGGAGCTCTGGAGCAGTTCTTC
>TRBJ2-3|TRBD2|TRBV4-2|once
CASSQVVGLAEGDTQYF
TGTGCCAGCAGCCAAGTCGTCGGACTAGCGGAGGGAGATACGCAGTATTTT